Here is one T cell receptor (beta chain) with its context. Its antigen is still unknown. This record belongs to a study of read filtering for tumor transcriptome and immune sequencing. Study conclusions and caveats: IR-seq and RNA-seq agreed better without single-read clonotypes. About four fifths of IR-seq clonotypes had one read, totaling around 3.3% of reads; RNA-seq: around 70% and 40%. RNA-seq captured clonotypes less deeply and reliably than IR-seq.

The library was built from about 400 ng RNA with molecular barcoded adaptors for alpha/delta and beta/gamma chains. TCRdb re-called the reads with MiXCR, one entry per CDR3 protein. The repertoire holds tens of thousands of distinct CDR3 sequences, about a fifth seen once, with about 10% in the top ten. Between the trimmed V and J ends, which lost 3 bases and 3 bases, there was a span of 10 bases. The CDR3 covers 14 residues. Germline CDR1 SGHRS, CDR2 YFSETQ. Every patient had bone marrow sampled while the disease was active. The gene calls are TRBV5-1 and TRBJ1-3; D is uncertain. Material: a population of CD138-negative cells sorted from bone marrow. The TCR sequence derives from a donor aged 40 or over with multiple myeloma. The CDR3 sequence: CASSSGNLGNTIYF. CDR3 DNA sequence: TGCGCCAGCAGCTCCGGGAACCTTGGAAACACCATATATTTT.